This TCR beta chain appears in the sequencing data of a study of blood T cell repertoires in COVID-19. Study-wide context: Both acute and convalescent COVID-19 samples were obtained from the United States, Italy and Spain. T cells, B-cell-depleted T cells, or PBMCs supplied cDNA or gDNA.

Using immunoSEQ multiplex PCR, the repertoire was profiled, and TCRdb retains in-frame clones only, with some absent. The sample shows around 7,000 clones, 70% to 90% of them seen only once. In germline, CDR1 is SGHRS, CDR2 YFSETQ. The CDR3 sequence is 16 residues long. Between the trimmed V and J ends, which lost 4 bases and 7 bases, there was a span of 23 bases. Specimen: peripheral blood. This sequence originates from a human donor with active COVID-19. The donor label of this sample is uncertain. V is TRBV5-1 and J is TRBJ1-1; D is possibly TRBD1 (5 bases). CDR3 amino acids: CASSLDPGGIRYEAFF. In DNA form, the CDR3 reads TGCGCCAGCAGCCTGGACCCCGGGGGGATACGTTATGAAGCTTTCTTT.